The 20 T cell receptor beta chains in this list originate from one sample, sequenced in a study of T cells in Graves' hyperthyroidism and ophthalmopathy. The TCR beta CDR3 regions underwent amplification using RNA transcripts as the source. HTBI primers were used for first-round RT-PCR of the TCR CDR3. Via MiXCR, TCRdb re-called the multiplex PCR reads, giving one row per CDR3 protein. Of more than 500,000 distinct CDR3 sequences detected, around 15% appear once; the ten largest clones hold roughly 29%. Sample: blood. Receptor source: a woman aged 25-40 years with Graves' ophthalmopathy.

This clonotype was counted between two and nine times. The rearrangement joins TRBV28 to TRBJ2-7; 9 positions agree with TRBD1. CDR1 and CDR2 (germline): MDHEN, SYDVKM. V trimming: 7 bases; J trimming: 5 bases; junction bases outside the gene matches: 12. The CDR3 is made up of 15 amino acids. CDR3 protein: CASTSPGQGFHEQYF. CDR3 nucleotide sequence: TGTGCCAGCACAAGTCCGGGACAGGGTTTTCACGAGCAGTACTTC.

This clonotype has ten or more counts. The chain recombines TRBV5-1 with TRBJ2-5; D unclear. The CDR3 length is 14 residues. V was shortened by 4 bases and J by 4 bases, with 14 bases between the two germline ends. Germline lookup yields CDR1 SGHRS and CDR2 YFSETQ. The CDR3 sequence: CASSVYTKGETQYF. CDR3 coding DNA: TGCGCCAGCAGCGTTTACACGAAAGGAGAGACCCAGTACTTC.

This clonotype was found a few times. This chain joins TRBV10-3 and TRBJ2-1; 10 bases line up with TRBD1. The junction had 4 bases not matched to a gene; V was cut back by 0 bases and J by 2 bases. CDR1 and CDR2 (germline): ENHRY, SYGVKD. There are 17 residues in the CDR3. CDR3 coding DNA: TGTGCCATCAGTGAGTCTCTGGGACAGGGGACCTACAATGAGCAGTTCTTC. It codes for CAISESLGQGTYNEQFF.

CDR3 in amino acids: CASSPWTSGRLTDTQYF. CDR3 sequence (DNA): TGTGCCAGCAGTCCCTGGACTAGCGGGAGGTTAACAGATACGCAGTATTTT. The chain uses TRBV27 and TRBJ2-3; 14 nucleotides line up with TRBD2. V lost 5 bases and J lost 3; bases outside the gene matches: 7. Germline V gene sequence: CDR1 MNHEY, CDR2 SMNVEV (reference sequence). The CDR3 consists of 17 residues.

The chain links TRBV20-1 to TRBJ2-7; the match to TRBD1 covers 9 bases. CDR3 length: 16 amino acids. V trimming: 5 bases; J trimming: 3 bases; junction bases outside the gene matches: 14. Germline assignment: CDR1 DFQATT and CDR2 SNEGSKA (reference sequence). CDR3 nucleotide sequence: TGCAGTGCTTTTAGGCCGGGACAGGGTCCGCTCTACGAGCAGTACTTC. This encodes CSAFRPGQGPLYEQYF.

The sample holds a few counts of this clonotype. The genes are TRBV12-3 or TRBV12-4 and TRBJ2-3; D remains ambiguous. Trimming shortened V by 7 bases and J by 1 base, and 18 bases separated the two germline ends. This CDR3 has 16 residues. Here the CDR3 reads CASIILPAVRTDTQYF. Here the CDR3 DNA reads TGTGCCAGCATTATACTCCCCGCGGTCCGCACAGATACGCAGTATTTT.

This clonotype has a handful of counts. The rearrangement joins TRBV18 to TRBJ1-3, with D hard to call. This CDR3 is built from 15 residues. Germline CDR1 KGHSH, CDR2 LQKENI. V was clipped by 3 bases and J by 0 bases, with 9 bases between them. CDR3 sequence reads: CASSPTRDSGNTIYF. Written as DNA, the CDR3 is TGTGCCAGCTCACCGACGAGGGACTCTGGAAACACCATATATTTT.

This clonotype was recorded at least ten times. The rearrangement joins TRBV30 to TRBJ2-7; TRBD1 aligns across 7 bases. Looked up from germline, CDR1 is GTSNPN and CDR2 is SVGIG (reference sequence). The V and J ends lost 5 bases and 9 bases, in that order; junction bases with no gene match: 10. The CDR3 has 12 amino acids. The CDR3 nucleotides are TGTGCCTGGGGAGGTGACAGGGAGATGCAGTACTTC. Translation gives CAWGGDREMQYF. The variable domain in full, completed from reference TRBV30 and TRBJ2-7, reads SQTIHQWPATLVQPVGSPLSLECTVEGTSNPNLYWYRQAAGRGLQLLFYSVGIGQISSEVPQNLSASRPQDRQFILSSKKLLLSDSGFYLCAWGGDREMQYFGPGTRLTVT.

In its sample, this clonotype was seen many times. This rearrangement joins TRBV20-1 to TRBJ2-3; tentative D call: TRBD2 (5 bases). Trimming stripped 3 bases from V and 6 bases from J, with 16 bases between. Germline V lookup: CDR1 DFQATT, CDR2 SNEGSKA (reference sequence). This CDR3 comprises 14 residues. The CDR3 reads CSASRQREYDTQYF. Written as DNA, the CDR3 is TGCAGTGCTAGTCGCCAAAGGGAGTACGATACGCAGTATTTT.

In its sample, this clonotype was seen many times. The chain carries TRBV7-6 and TRBJ2-2, with D perhaps matching TRBD2 (5 bases). CDR3 length: 15 residues. CDR1 is SGHVS, CDR2 FNYEAQ, per germline. V lost 7 bases and J lost 6, with 18 bases in between. This CDR3 reads CASMGRVGGPGELFF. CDR3 coding DNA: TGTGCCAGCATGGGAAGGGTTGGAGGTCCCGGGGAGCTGTTTTTT.

This clonotype was observed at least ten times. J is TRBJ2-7 and V is TRBV6-2 or TRBV6-3, with D perhaps matching TRBD1 (6 bases). Germline loops: CDR1 MNHEY, CDR2 SVGEGT. This CDR3 has 16 residues. V lost 5 bases and J 6 bases, leaving 23 bases between the germline ends. This CDR3 is CASSPYGGDTHGEQYF. The CDR3 DNA reads as TGTGCCAGCAGTCCCTATGGTGGGGACACCCACGGCGAGCAGTACTTC.

This clonotype came up many times. The chain carries TRBV20-1 and TRBJ2-7, with D perhaps matching TRBD2 (6 bases). The CDR3 runs 15 residues. Germline V gives CDR1 DFQATT, CDR2 SNEGSKA (reference sequence). V was trimmed by 5 bases and J by 1 base, leaving 18 bases between them. DNA for the CDR3: TGCAGTGCTGGGGACCCTCTGGGACTTTCCTACGAGCAGTACTTC. It is translated as CSAGDPLGLSYEQYF.

In nucleotides, the CDR3 is TGCGCCAGCAGCTTGTTTGACAGGGTCACAGATACGCAGTATTTT. Its protein is CASSLFDRVTDTQYF. V usage is TRBV5-1 and J usage is TRBJ2-3; 7 nucleotides agree with TRBD1. The CDR3 is 15 residues long. From germline, CDR1 is SGHRS and CDR2 YFSETQ. The V segment lost 1 base and the J segment 2 bases; nucleotides outside the gene matches: 4.

The table lists this clonotype with a few counts. No conserved phenylalanine or tryptophan is present at the end of the CDR3, so a read error is the likely explanation. The J gene is TRBJ2-7, the V gene TRBV7-8; no clear D. Trimming left V 1 base short and J 6 bases short, with 10 bases between. CDR1 is SGHVS, CDR2 FQNEAQ, per germline. The CDR3 is 13 amino acids. The CDR3 loop is CASSLDRGGEQYL. For the CDR3, the DNA is TGTGCCAGCAGCTTAGATCGCGGTGGCGAGCAGTACCTC.

V gene TRBV5-4 combines with J gene TRBJ2-1; TRBD2 is a possible D gene (6 bases). In germline, CDR1 is SGHNT, CDR2 YYREEE (reference sequence). V lost 1 base and J lost 8, with 16 bases in between. The CDR3 is made up of 15 amino acids. CDR3 nucleotide sequence: TGTGCCAGCAGCTTGCGTGGACTCAAGCGGGATGAGCAGTTCTTC. Translating gives CASSLRGLKRDEQFF.

This clonotype was detected ten times or more. As DNA, the CDR3 is TGCAGTGCTAGAAGGTCGTCGGGGGTACAAACCGGGGAGCTGTTTTTT. This encodes CSARRSSGVQTGELFF. This chain links TRBV20-1 with TRBJ2-2; D might be TRBD2 (6 bases). Germline V gene data show CDR1 as DFQATT and CDR2 as SNEGSKA (reference sequence). V was trimmed by 2 bases and J by 5 bases, leaving 18 bases between them. The CDR3 sequence is 16 residues long.

This clonotype was recorded at least ten times. This chain connects TRBV5-1 to TRBJ2-1; possibly TRBD2 for D (6 bases). Germline-derived CDR1 and CDR2 are SGHRS and YFSETQ. This CDR3 has 13 amino acids. V lost 2 bases to trimming and J lost 9 bases, with 12 bases between them. CDR3 sequence (DNA): TGCGCCAGCAGCTTAACGGGAGTTGGTGAGCAGTTCTTC. Protein: CASSLTGVGEQFF.

This clonotype was seen repeatedly, ten times or more. The rearrangement uses TRBV27 and TRBJ2-1; the match to TRBD1 covers 8 bases. CDR3 length: 15 amino acids. J was trimmed by 6 bases and V by 6 bases; bases with no gene match: 10. Looked up from germline, CDR1 is MNHEY and CDR2 is SMNVEV (reference sequence). CDR3 sequence: CASRDRVRIPNEQFF. CDR3 nucleotides: TGTGCCAGCAGGGACAGGGTAAGGATTCCCAATGAGCAGTTCTTC.

This clonotype appeared many times. The chain links TRBV11-2 to TRBJ2-1, with 13 bases that match TRBD2. CDR3 length: 16 amino acids. Germline CDR1 SGHAT, CDR2 FQNNGV. V lost 1 base, J lost 9 bases, and 6 bases stayed unmatched. Written as DNA, the CDR3 is TGTGCCAGCAGCTTAGGCACTAGCGGGAGGGCCACTGAGCAGTTCTTC. Translating gives CASSLGTSGRATEQFF.

At least ten counts were recorded for this clonotype. This chain uses TRBV7-9 with TRBJ1-1; D is unresolved. Germline V CDR1 and CDR2: SEHNR, FQNEAQ (reference sequence). The CDR3 sequence is 16 residues long. Trimming pared 5 bases from V and 0 bases from J, leaving 16 bases between. CDR3 nucleotide sequence: TGTGCCAGCAGCCTATCGGCAGGCCTCATGAACACTGAAGCTTTCTTT. This sequence encodes CASSLSAGLMNTEAFF.